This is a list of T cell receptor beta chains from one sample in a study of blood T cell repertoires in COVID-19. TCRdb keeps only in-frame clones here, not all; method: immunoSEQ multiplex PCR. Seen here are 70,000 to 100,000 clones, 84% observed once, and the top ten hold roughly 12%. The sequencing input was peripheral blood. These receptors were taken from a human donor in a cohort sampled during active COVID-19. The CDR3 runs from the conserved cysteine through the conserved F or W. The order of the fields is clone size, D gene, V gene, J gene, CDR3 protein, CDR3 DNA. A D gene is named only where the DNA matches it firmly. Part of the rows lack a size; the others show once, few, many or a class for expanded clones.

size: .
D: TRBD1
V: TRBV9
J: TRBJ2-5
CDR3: CASNIQGAGETQYF
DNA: TGTGCCAGCAACATACAGGGGGCAGGAGAGACCCAGTACTTC

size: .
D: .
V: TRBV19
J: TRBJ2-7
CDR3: CASSKAVQPYEQYF
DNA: TGTGCCAGTAGCAAGGCAGTACAGCCGTACGAGCAGTACTTC

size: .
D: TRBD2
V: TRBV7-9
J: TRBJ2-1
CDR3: CATKTGTSGNNEQFF
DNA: TGTGCCACCAAGACCGGGACTAGCGGAAACAATGAGCAGTTCTTC

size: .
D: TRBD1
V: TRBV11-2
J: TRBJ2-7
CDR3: CASSPRDRFGAEQYF
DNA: TGTGCCAGCAGCCCCCGGGACAGGTTTGGGGCCGAGCAGTACTTC

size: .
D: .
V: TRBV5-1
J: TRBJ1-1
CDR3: CASSLGGNTEAFF
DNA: TGCGCCAGCAGCTTGGGCGGGAACACTGAAGCTTTCTTT

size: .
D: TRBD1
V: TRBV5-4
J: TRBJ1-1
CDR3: CASSSGQGDLKAFF
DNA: TGTGCCAGCAGCTCGGGACAGGGCGATTTAAAAGCTTTCTTT

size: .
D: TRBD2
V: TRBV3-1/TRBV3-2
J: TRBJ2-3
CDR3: CASRDRGGSDTQYF
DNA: TGTGCCAGCAGGGACCGCGGGGGGTCAGATACGCAGTATTTT

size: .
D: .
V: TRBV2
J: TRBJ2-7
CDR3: CASRDSGIYEQYF
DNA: TGTGCCAGCAGGGACAGTGGGATCTACGAGCAGTACTTC

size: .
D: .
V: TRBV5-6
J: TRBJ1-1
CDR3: CASSLATLASTEAFF
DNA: TGTGCCAGCAGCTTGGCAACCCTGGCAAGCACTGAAGCTTTCTTT

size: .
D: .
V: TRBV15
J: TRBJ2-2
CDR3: CATSDHLGELFF
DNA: TGTGCCACCAGCGATCACCTAGGGGAGCTGTTTTTT

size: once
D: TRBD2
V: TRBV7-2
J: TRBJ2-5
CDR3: CASSLYRSSGGAMEETQYF
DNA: TGTGCCAGCAGCTTATATCGGTCTAGCGGGGGGGCCATGGAGGAGACCCAGTACTTC

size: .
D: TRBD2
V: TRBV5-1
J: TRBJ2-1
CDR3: CASSLELAGGGNEQFF
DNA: TGCGCCAGCAGCTTGGAGTTAGCGGGAGGGGGCAATGAGCAGTTCTTC

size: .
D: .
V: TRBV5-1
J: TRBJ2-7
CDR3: CASSLGDTYSYEQYF
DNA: TGCGCCAGCAGCTTGGGGGACACCTACTCCTACGAGCAGTACTTC